This passage covers 24 T cell receptor beta chains from one sample sequenced in a study of human T cells and chemical hapten exposure. TCRdb re-called the RACE reads through MiXCR, storing one row per CDR3 protein. The top ten clones hold more than 1.5% of a sample with some 80,000 distinct CDR3 sequences, approximately 10% of them seen once. The sample's time point: patch test 2, 6 weeks after DPC sensitization. Regarding treatment: therapeutic diphenylcyclopropenone sensitization with weekly scalp DPC. The specimen comprised whole blood, sampled in connection with sensitization to the hapten diphenylcyclopropenone (DPC). The origin of the receptors is a man aged 18 to 30 with alopecia areata. Some clones in this sample may be carry-over from other donors' samples.

This clonotype occurred a few times. This chain uses TRBV7-9 with TRBJ2-2; 7 bases are shared with TRBD1. The germline CDR1 and CDR2 sequences are SEHNR and FQNEAQ (reference sequence). The CDR3 contains 14 residues. The V segment lost 5 bases and the J segment 2 bases; nucleotides outside the gene matches: 2. The CDR3 is CASSRTGNTGELFF. For the CDR3, the DNA is TGTGCCAGCAGCAGGACAGGAAACACCGGGGAGCTGTTTTTT. The variable domain in full, completed from reference TRBV7-9 and TRBJ2-2, reads DTGVSQNPRHKITKRGQNVTFRCDPISEHNRLYWYRQTLGQGPEFLTYFQNEAQLEKSRLLSDRFSAERPKGSFSTLEIQRTEQGDSAMYLCASSRTGNTGELFFGEGSRLTVL.

The V gene is TRBV5-4, the J gene TRBJ1-4; D call uncertain. Trimming pared 0 bases from V and 3 bases from J, leaving 6 bases between. CDR3 length: 14 amino acids. The V gene's germline CDR1 is SGHNT and CDR2 YYREEE (reference sequence). CDR3 residues: CASSLERANEKLFF. In DNA, the CDR3 is TGTGCCAGCAGCTTGGAACGGGCTAATGAAAAACTGTTTTTT.

This clonotype was picked up a small number of times. The chain is built from TRBV12-3 or TRBV12-4 and TRBJ2-3; maybe TRBD1 (6 bases). V lost 5 bases and J lost 7, with 16 bases in between. The CDR3 is 14 amino acids. DNA of the CDR3: TGTGCCAGCAGTCAAGGACAGCCTCCGAATACGCAGTATTTT. It encodes CASSQGQPPNTQYF.

This clonotype was recorded at least ten times. The rearrangement links TRBV29-1 to TRBJ2-1, with 7 bases identical to TRBD1. J gave up 6 bases and V 5 bases, and 1 base lay outside the gene matches. Germline V gives CDR1 SQVTM, CDR2 ANQGSEA. The CDR3 spans 11 residues. CDR3 DNA sequence: TGCAGCGTTCGACAGGGCAATGAGCAGTTCTTC. Amino acids: CSVRQGNEQFF.

The rearrangement joins TRBV11-1 to TRBJ2-7, with D possibly called TRBD1 or TRBD2 (5 bases each). Trimming took off 0 bases at V and 1 base at J, with 10 bases between the two ends. CDR3 size: 15 residues. Germline V lookup: CDR1 SGHAT, CDR2 FQDESV (reference sequence). The CDR3: CASSLARDGSYEQYF. Written as DNA, the CDR3 is TGTGCCAGCAGCTTAGCCCGGGACGGATCCTACGAGCAGTACTTC.

This clonotype has just a few counts. The chain combines TRBV20-1 with TRBJ2-1, with D possibly TRBD1 on 5 matching bases. Germline loops: CDR1 DFQATT, CDR2 SNEGSKA (reference sequence). V lost 4 bases to trimming and J lost 3 bases, with 10 bases between them. This CDR3 has 13 residues. The CDR3 DNA reads TGCAGTGCTAATCGCCAGGGCTACAATGAGCAGTTCTTC. As protein: CSANRQGYNEQFF.

This clonotype has ten or more counts. This chain links TRBV7-3 with TRBJ1-2, with D hard to call. CDR3 length: 13 amino acids. CDR1 and CDR2 from the germline V gene are SGHTA and FQGTGA. V was clipped by 5 bases and J by 2 bases, with 9 bases between them. The CDR3 DNA reads TGTGCCAGCAGCCCAACCCCAAACTATGGCTACACCTTC. Its translation is CASSPTPNYGYTF. Supplemented by reference TRBV7-3 and TRBJ1-2, the full variable domain reads GAGVSQTPSNKVTEKGKYVELRCDPISGHTALYWYRQSLGQGPEFLIYFQGTGAADDSGLPNDRFFAVRPEGSVSTLKIQRTERGDSAVYLCASSPTPNYGYTFGSGTRLTVV.

The chain employs TRBV4-1 and TRBJ1-6; TRBD1 aligns across 8 bases. This CDR3 is 16 amino acids long. Per the germline V gene, CDR1 is MGHRA and CDR2 is YSYEKL. V trimming: 3 bases; J trimming: 7 bases; junction bases outside the gene matches: 8. The CDR3 region has the DNA TGCGCCAGCAGCCAGAGGGAGACAGGGGAAAATTCACCCCTCCACTTT. This translates into CASSQRETGENSPLHF.

The chain uses TRBV5-3 and TRBJ2-3; D tentatively fits TRBD1 or TRBD2 (5 bases each). TRBV5-3 is known as an ORF, though its function is uncertain. The CDR3 sequence is 16 residues long. Deletions cut 0 bases from V and 4 bases from J, with 15 bases between. CDR3 sequence reads: CARSLVGRDPADTQYF. The CDR3 region has the DNA TGTGCCAGAAGCTTGGTTGGCAGGGACCCTGCAGATACGCAGTATTTT.

This clonotype was detected many times. The V gene is TRBV11-2, the J gene TRBJ2-2; D is undetermined. Germline V gives CDR1 SGHAT, CDR2 FQNNGV. The CDR3 spans 12 residues. V was pared by 6 bases and J by 4 bases, with 6 bases between. The CDR3 region has the DNA TGTGCCAGCAGGCCCACCACCGGGGAGCTGTTTTTT. Protein product: CASRPTTGELFF.

This clonotype has a handful of counts. The CDR3 coding sequence is TGTGCTAGTGGTCGACCAAGTAACGGGAACACTGAAGCTTTCTTT. Translation gives CASGRPSNGNTEAFF. The chain uses TRBV12-5 and TRBJ1-1; D is ambiguous. Germline assignment: CDR1 LGHNT and CDR2 FRNRAP. The CDR3 totals 15 residues. Trimming removed 5 bases at V and 1 base at J, with 14 bases between.

The table lists this clonotype with many counts. V usage is TRBV7-2 and J usage is TRBJ2-4; 9 bases map to TRBD1. Trimming at V came to 1 base and at J to 8 bases, leaving 0 bases not matched to a gene. The CDR3 is 13 residues long. Germline assignment: CDR1 SGHTA and CDR2 FQGNSA. The CDR3 DNA reads TGTGCCAGCAGCTTAGGACAGGGGGACATTCAGTACTTC. It yields the protein CASSLGQGDIQYF.

This clonotype was recorded a few times. The genes are TRBV18 and TRBJ1-1; D might be TRBD1 (6 bases). V was clipped by 3 bases and J by 4 bases, with 12 bases between them. Per the germline V gene, CDR1 is KGHSH and CDR2 is LQKENI. The CDR3 length is 14 residues. The DNA for the CDR3 is TGTGCCAGCTCACCGCTCGGGGGGCGCACTGAAGCTTTCTTT. Translating gives CASSPLGGRTEAFF.

There are many counts of this clonotype. This rearrangement joins TRBV10-2 to TRBJ1-1, with D possibly matching TRBD1 (6 bases). The CDR3 spans 15 residues. V was clipped by 7 bases and J by 1 base, with 16 bases between them. The germline gives CDR1 WSHSY, CDR2 SAAADI. CDR3 loop: CASIDRMGGNTEAFF. The CDR3 nucleotides read TGCGCCAGCATTGACAGGATGGGAGGGAACACTGAAGCTTTCTTT.

This clonotype appeared a few times. The chain employs TRBV12-3 or TRBV12-4 and TRBJ1-3, with 8 bases that match TRBD1. The V gene end was trimmed by 4 bases and the J gene end by 3 bases; junction bases not matched to a gene: 5. The CDR3 spans 15 residues. The CDR3 is CASSSQGAYGNTIYF. The CDR3 coding sequence is TGTGCCAGCAGTTCGCAGGGGGCATATGGAAACACCATATATTTT.

This clonotype was seen a handful of times. The CDR3 protein is CASSSSDSGGLRNTEAFF. Written as DNA, the CDR3 is TGCGCCAGCAGCTCCTCCGATTCCGGGGGGCTAAGGAACACTGAAGCTTTCTTT. The gene calls are TRBV5-1 and TRBJ1-1; D perhaps matches TRBD1 (6 bases). Germline loops: CDR1 SGHRS, CDR2 YFSETQ. V was trimmed by 3 bases and J by 1 base, leaving 22 bases between them. The CDR3 has 18 amino acids. Drawing the rest from reference TRBV5-1 and TRBJ1-1, the complete variable domain is KAGVTQTPRYLIKTRGQQVTLSCSPISGHRSVSWYQQTPGQGLQFLFEYFSETQRNKGNFPGRFSGRQFSNSRSEMNVSTLELGDSALYLCASSSSDSGGLRNTEAFFGQGTRLTVV.

The table lists this clonotype with many counts. This rearrangement joins TRBV12-3 or TRBV12-4 to TRBJ1-1; unclear D gene. V lost 3 bases and J lost 6, with 14 bases in between. The length of the CDR3 is 14 residues. Written as DNA, the CDR3 is TGTGCCAGCAGTTTGATGCGGTATGGCTCTGAAGCTTTCTTT. It codes for CASSLMRYGSEAFF.

The table lists this clonotype with a few counts. J is TRBJ2-7 and V is TRBV28; possible D gene TRBD1, 5 bases. The CDR3 covers 14 residues. Germline-derived CDR1 and CDR2 are MDHEN and SYDVKM. The V and J ends lost 0 bases and 2 bases respectively, with 8 bases between them. CDR3 loop: CASSLWDTPYEQYF. In DNA form, the CDR3 reads TGTGCCAGCAGTTTATGGGACACTCCCTACGAGCAGTACTTC. Based on the CDR3 plus reference TRBV28 and TRBJ2-7, the full variable domain is DVKVTQSSRYLVKRTGEKVFLECVQDMDHENMFWYRQDPGLGLRLIYFSYDVKMKEKGDIPEGYSVSREKKERFSLILESASTNQTSMYLCASSLWDTPYEQYFGPGTRLTVT.

This clonotype was recorded many times. The chain joins TRBV12-3 or TRBV12-4 to TRBJ2-2; unclear D gene. V lost 4 bases and J lost 7, with 10 bases in between. The CDR3 runs to 13 residues. CDR3 sequence reads: CASSSSAVGELFF. Here the CDR3 DNA reads TGTGCCAGCAGTTCCTCGGCGGTCGGGGAGCTGTTTTTT.

Ten or more counts support this clonotype. The chain employs TRBV5-6 and TRBJ2-7, with D perhaps matching TRBD1 or TRBD2 (5 bases each). This CDR3 is built from 14 residues. Germline CDR1 reads SGHDT; CDR2 reads YYEEEE. V lost 1 base and J lost 4, with 12 bases in between. The CDR3 DNA reads TGTGCCAGCAGCTTGACGGGGACGCGTTACGAGCAGTACTTC. This translates into CASSLTGTRYEQYF. The variable domain in full, with the rest retrieved from reference TRBV5-6 and TRBJ2-7, is DAGVTQSPTHLIKTRGQQVTLRCSPKSGHDTVSWYQQALGQGPQFIFQYYEEEERQRGNFPDRFSGHQFPNYSSELNVNALLLGDSALYLCASSLTGTRYEQYFGPGTRLTVT.

This clonotype was recorded a few times. V is TRBV7-6 and J is TRBJ2-7; TRBD1 is a possible D gene (6 bases). Germline-derived CDR1 and CDR2 are SGHVS and FNYEAQ. This CDR3 spans 19 amino acids. V was cut by 1 base and J by 2 bases, with 24 bases left in between. The CDR3 sequence is CASSLDFKKQGKEAYEQYF. The CDR3 DNA is TGTGCCAGCAGCTTAGATTTCAAAAAACAGGGCAAGGAGGCCTACGAGCAGTACTTC.

This CDR3 reads CASSLVPGSYTF. CDR3 nucleotides: TGTGCCAGCAGCTTAGTCCCAGGGAGCTACACCTTC. The chain uses TRBV7-9 and TRBJ1-2; the D gene is possibly TRBD1 (5 bases). V lost 1 base and J 9 bases, leaving 9 bases between the germline ends. The CDR3 runs to 12 residues. In germline, CDR1 is SEHNR, CDR2 FQNEAQ (reference sequence).

This clonotype was counted at least ten times. This chain uses TRBV11-2 with TRBJ2-5, with D possibly being TRBD2 (5 bases). The germline V gene encodes CDR1 SGHAT and CDR2 FQNNGV. The CDR3 is 14 amino acids. V was pared by 2 bases and J by 2 bases, with 9 bases between. The CDR3 DNA reads as TGTGCCAGCAGCTTACGCGGGCCTCAAGAGACCCAGTACTTC. It translates to CASSLRGPQETQYF. The whole variable domain, remainder taken from reference TRBV11-2 and TRBJ2-5, is EAGVAQSPRYKIIEKRQSVAFWCNPISGHATLYWYQQILGQGPKLLIQFQNNGVVDDSQLPKDRFSAERLKGVDSTLKIQPAKLEDSAVYLCASSLRGPQETQYFGPGTRLLVL.

The sample holds many counts of this clonotype. The chain carries TRBV2 and TRBJ2-7, with 8 bases identical to TRBD1. This CDR3 has 13 amino acids. J lost 3 bases, V lost 6 bases, and 4 bases had no gene match. Looked up from germline, CDR1 is SNHLY and CDR2 is FYNNEI. CDR3 in amino acids: CASRRDRGYEQYF. The CDR3 DNA is TGTGCCAGCAGACGAGACAGGGGCTACGAGCAGTACTTC.